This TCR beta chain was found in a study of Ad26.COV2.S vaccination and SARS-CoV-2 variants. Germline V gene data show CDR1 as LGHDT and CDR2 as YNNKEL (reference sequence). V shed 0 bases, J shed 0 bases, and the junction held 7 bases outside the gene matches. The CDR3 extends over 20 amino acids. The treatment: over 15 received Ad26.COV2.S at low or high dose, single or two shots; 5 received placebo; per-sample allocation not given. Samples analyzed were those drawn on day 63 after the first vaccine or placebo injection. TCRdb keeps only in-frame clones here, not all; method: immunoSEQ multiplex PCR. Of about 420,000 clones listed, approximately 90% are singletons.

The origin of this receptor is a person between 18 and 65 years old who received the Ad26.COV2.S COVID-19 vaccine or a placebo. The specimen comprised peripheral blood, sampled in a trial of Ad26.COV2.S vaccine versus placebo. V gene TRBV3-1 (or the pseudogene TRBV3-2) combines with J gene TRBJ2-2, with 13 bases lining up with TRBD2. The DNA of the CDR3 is TGTGCCAGCAGCCAAGATCGTCGGACTAGCGGGGGATCGAACACCGGGGAGCTGTTTTTT. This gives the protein CASSQDRRTSGGSNTGELFF.